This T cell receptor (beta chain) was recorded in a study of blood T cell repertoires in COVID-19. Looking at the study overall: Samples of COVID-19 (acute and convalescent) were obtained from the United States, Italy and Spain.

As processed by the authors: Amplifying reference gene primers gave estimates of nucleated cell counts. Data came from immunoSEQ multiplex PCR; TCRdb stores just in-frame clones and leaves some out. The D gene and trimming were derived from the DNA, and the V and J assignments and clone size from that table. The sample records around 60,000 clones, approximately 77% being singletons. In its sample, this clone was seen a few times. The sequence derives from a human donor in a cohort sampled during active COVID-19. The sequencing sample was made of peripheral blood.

This CDR3 is CASRKDRLGELFF. The CDR3 nucleotides read TGTGCCAGCAGGAAGGACAGGCTTGGGGAGCTGTTTTTT. The chain uses TRBV27 and TRBJ2-2; 7 bases match TRBD1. Germline CDR1 is MNHEY and CDR2 is SMNVEV (reference sequence). The CDR3 runs to 13 residues. The junction had 6 bases not matched to a gene; V was cut back by 6 bases and J by 8 bases.